This T cell receptor beta chain comes out of a study of T cell repertoires in cytomegalovirus infection. With 1 base removed from V and 0 bases from J, the gap between germline ends came to 10 bases. The CDR3 contains 15 residues. CDR1 is MGHRA, CDR2 YSYEKL, per germline. Via MiXCR, TCRdb re-called the reads, giving one row per CDR3 protein. In the table there are 350,000 to 450,000 distinct CDR3 sequences, 15% to 20% of which are singletons. The receptor comes from a human donor in good health (CMV status not recorded). Some clones in this sample may be carry-over from other donors' samples. The sequencing sample was made of PBMCs. J is TRBJ2-7 and V is TRBV4-1; unclear D gene. In DNA, the CDR3 is TGCGCCAGCAGCCAAGGGTCCTCACACTCCTACGAGCAGTACTTC. Its translation is CASSQGSSHSYEQYF.